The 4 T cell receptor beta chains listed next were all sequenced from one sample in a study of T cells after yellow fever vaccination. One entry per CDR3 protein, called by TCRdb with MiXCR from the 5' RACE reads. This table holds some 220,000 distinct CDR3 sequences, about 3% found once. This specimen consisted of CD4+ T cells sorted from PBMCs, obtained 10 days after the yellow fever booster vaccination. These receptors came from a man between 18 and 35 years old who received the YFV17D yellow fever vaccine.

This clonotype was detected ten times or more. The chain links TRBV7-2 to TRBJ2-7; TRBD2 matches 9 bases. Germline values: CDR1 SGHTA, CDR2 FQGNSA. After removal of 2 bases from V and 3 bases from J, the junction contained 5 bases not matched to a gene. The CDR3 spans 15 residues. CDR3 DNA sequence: TGTGCCAGCAGCTTATTATCACTAGCGGGCTACGAGCAGTACTTC. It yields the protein CASSLLSLAGYEQYF.

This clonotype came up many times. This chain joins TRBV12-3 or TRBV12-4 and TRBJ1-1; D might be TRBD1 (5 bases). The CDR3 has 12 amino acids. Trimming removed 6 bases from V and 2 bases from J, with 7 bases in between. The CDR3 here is CASSRTNTEAFF. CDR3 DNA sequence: TGTGCCAGCAGCCGGACAAACACTGAAGCTTTCTTT.

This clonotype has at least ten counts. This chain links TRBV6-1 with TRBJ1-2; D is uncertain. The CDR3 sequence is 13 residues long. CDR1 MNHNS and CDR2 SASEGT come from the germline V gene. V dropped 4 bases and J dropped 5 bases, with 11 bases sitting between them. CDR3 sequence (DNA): TGTGCCAGCAGTGTTGAACAGCTTTATGGCTACACCTTC. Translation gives CASSVEQLYGYTF.

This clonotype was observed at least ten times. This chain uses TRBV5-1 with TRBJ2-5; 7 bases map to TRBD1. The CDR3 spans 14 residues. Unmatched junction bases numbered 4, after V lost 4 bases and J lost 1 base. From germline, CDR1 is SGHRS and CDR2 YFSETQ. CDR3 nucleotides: TGCGCCAGCAGCACTGGGGACAGCCAAGAGACCCAGTACTTC. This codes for CASSTGDSQETQYF.